This T cell receptor (beta chain) comes out of a study of cytomegalovirus exposure and HLA in healthy donors. The CDR3 is 13 residues long. CDR1 and CDR2 from the germline V gene are MNHEY and SMNVEV (reference sequence). V shed 5 bases and J shed 4 bases, with 9 bases lying between them. 13 Jbeta primers and 60 Vbeta primers were used for the PCR. The method was immunoSEQ multiplex PCR; TCRdb's version includes in-frame clones alone and lacks a portion of them. The profile covers fewer than 250,000 clones, with about 75% appearing a single time and 1.8% taken by the ten largest. The clonotype originates from a woman younger than 45 in good health and CMV-seronegative. The specimen sequenced was PBMCs. The chain couples TRBV27 to TRBJ1-3, with D unresolved. The CDR3, as DNA: TGTGCCAGCAGTCACTTACGGGGAAACACCATATATTTT. As protein: CASSHLRGNTIYF.